This T cell receptor beta chain was profiled in a study of blood T cell repertoires in COVID-19. Overall study context: PBMCs, B-cell-depleted T cells, or T cells provided the cDNA or gDNA that made up the material.

Patients in Seattle were enrolled during active infection, then followed longitudinally. With 5 bases removed from V and 3 bases from J, the gap between germline ends came to 18 bases. The length of the CDR3 is 16 residues. Germline CDR1 MDHEN, CDR2 SYDVKM. This clone appeared a few times. Assay used: immunoSEQ multiplex PCR; TCRdb lists only in-frame clones, some missing. Among roughly 110,000 clones listed, about 79% were seen once. Source material: peripheral blood. The sequence was collected from a man aged 80 or over with COVID-19, enrolled during active disease. V usage is TRBV28 and J usage is TRBJ2-3; the D gene is possibly TRBD1 (6 bases). The CDR3 DNA sequence: TGTGCCAGCAGTAGGGCGCAGGGGACGGGTACAGATACGCAGTATTTT. Its translation: CASSRAQGTGTDTQYF.